Here is one TCR beta chain with its context. The antigen is undetermined. These data belong to a study of cytomegalovirus exposure and HLA in healthy donors. Study-wide findings and caveats: Rates of TCR association differed by HLA locus in a later analysis, with DRB1 highest and HLA-C lowest. Many donors carried some public TCRs, although rarity characterized most TCR sequences.

The germline V gene encodes CDR1 SQVTM and CDR2 ANQGSEA. Trimming shortened V by 4 bases and J by 9 bases, and 18 bases separated the two germline ends. CDR3 length: 13 residues. The PCR employed 60 Vbeta primers together with 13 Jbeta primers. Produced via immunoSEQ multiplex PCR; TCRdb's table is partial and in-frame only. The table has approximately 160,000 clones, 68% seen once. The receptor was isolated from a man in his fifties in good health and CMV-seronegative. Material for sequencing was PBMCs. The genes are TRBV29-1 and TRBJ1-2, with D unclear. The DNA of the CDR3 is TGCAGCGTTGGTGGAGGGTCCGATCCGAGCTACACCTTC. It specifies CSVGGGSDPSYTF.